This T cell receptor (beta chain) stems from a study of beta chain features in type 1 diabetes. All of the isolated RNA was reverse transcribed, so expressed TCRB transcripts were sequenced. The protocol was immunoSEQ multiplex PCR, while the TCRdb copy is restricted to in-frame clones and leaves out a portion. The profile shows tens of thousands of clones, more than 45% of them singletons. About this clone: Its target is not known.

Study conclusions and caveats: VDJ junctions in type 1 diabetes patients carried more deletions and fewer insertions. Among patients with Type 1 diabetes, TCRB CDR3s were moderately but significantly shorter in every one of the four CD4+ subsets. The naive, central memory and Treg TCRB repertoires of patients appeared to be more similar to one another than those of healthy donors.

V lost 5 bases and J lost 7, with 14 bases in between. This CDR3 contains 14 residues. Germline lookup yields CDR1 LNHDA and CDR2 SQIVND (reference sequence). Sorted populations all exceeded 95% purity. Sequencing was done on a sample of stem cell memory CD4+ T cells from blood. The chain uses TRBV19 and TRBJ2-2, with D perhaps TRBD1 (6 bases). This receptor was taken from a young man with type 1 diabetes. CDR3 coding DNA: TGTGCCAGTAGTTACCAGGGGCGTAGCGGGGAGCTGTTTTTT. Protein: CASSYQGRSGELFF.